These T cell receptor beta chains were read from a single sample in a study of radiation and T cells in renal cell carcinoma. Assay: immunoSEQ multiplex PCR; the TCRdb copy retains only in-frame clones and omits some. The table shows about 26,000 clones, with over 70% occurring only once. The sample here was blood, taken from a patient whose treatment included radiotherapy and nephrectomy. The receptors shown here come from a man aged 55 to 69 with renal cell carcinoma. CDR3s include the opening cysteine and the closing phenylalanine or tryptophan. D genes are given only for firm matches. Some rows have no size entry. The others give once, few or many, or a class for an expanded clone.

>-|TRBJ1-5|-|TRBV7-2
TGTGCCAGCAGCTCGGGGATGGTATATAGCAATCAGCCCCAGCATTTT
CASSSGMVYSNQPQHF
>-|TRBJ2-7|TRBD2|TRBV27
TGTGCCAGCAGTTTTCTGGGACTAGCGGGAGAGAGGTCCTACGAGCAGTACTTC
CASSFLGLAGERSYEQYF
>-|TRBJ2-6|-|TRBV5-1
TGCGCCAGCAGCCCCGGACTCTCTGGGGCCAACGTCCTGACTTTC
CASSPGLSGANVLTF
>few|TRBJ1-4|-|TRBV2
TGTGCCAGCAGTGATGGGATATCTGGTGAAAAACTGTTTTTT
CASSDGISGEKLFF
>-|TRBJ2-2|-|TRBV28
TGTGCCAGCAACCCTTTTGGCGGGGAGCTGTTTTTT
CASNPFGGELFF
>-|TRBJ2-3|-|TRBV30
TGTGCCTGGAGTCCTCAGACACTGAGCACAGATACGCAGTATTTT
CAWSPQTLSTDTQYF
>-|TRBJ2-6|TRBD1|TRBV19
TGTGCCAGTAGTATTCCAATGGGACAGGGCCCTGGGGCCAACGTCCTGACTTTC
CASSIPMGQGPGANVLTF
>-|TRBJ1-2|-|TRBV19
TGTGCCAGTAGTATCCCAGGGTATGTTGGCTACACCTTC
CASSIPGYVGYTF
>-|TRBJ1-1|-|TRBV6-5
TGTGCCAGCAGTGTTGCGCCGAACACTGAAGCTTTCTTT
CASSVAPNTEAFF
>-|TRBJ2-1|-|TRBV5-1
TGCGCCAGCAGCTTGGGACAACTGGGCTTTAATGACAATGAGCAGTTCTTC
CASSLGQLGFNDNEQFF
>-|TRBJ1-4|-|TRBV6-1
TGTGCCAGCAACCGGCAGGGCAGGGGTAATGAAAAACTGTTTTTT
CASNRQGRGNEKLFF
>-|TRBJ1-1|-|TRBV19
TGTGCCAGTAGTCCCCCCCGCCGGGCTTACCCCACTGAAGCTTTCTTT
CASSPPRRAYPTEAFF
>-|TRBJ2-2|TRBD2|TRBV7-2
TGTGCCAGCAGCCTCCTAGCGGAGAACACCGGGGAGCTGTTTTTT
CASSLLAENTGELFF
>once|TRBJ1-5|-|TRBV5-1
TGCGCCAGCAGCCCTGGGCTGGGGGGAAATCAGCCCCAGCATTTT
CASSPGLGGNQPQHF